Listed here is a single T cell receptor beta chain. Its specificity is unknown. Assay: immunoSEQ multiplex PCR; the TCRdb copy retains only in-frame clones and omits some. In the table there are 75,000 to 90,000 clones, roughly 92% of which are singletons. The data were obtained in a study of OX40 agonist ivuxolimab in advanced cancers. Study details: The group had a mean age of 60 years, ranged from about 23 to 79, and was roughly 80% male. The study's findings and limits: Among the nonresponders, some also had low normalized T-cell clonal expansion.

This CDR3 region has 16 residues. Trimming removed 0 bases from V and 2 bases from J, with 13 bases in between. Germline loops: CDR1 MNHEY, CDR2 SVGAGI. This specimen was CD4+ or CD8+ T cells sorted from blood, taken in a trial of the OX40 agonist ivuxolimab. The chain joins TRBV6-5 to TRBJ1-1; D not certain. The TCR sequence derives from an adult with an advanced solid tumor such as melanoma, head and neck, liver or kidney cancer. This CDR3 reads CASSYSIGKTNTEAFF. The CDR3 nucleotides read TGTGCCAGCAGTTACTCGATAGGGAAAACAAACACTGAAGCTTTCTTT.